The sequence of this T cell receptor (beta chain) was determined in a study of blood T cell repertoires in COVID-19. Here immunoSEQ multiplex PCR was the method, and the copy in TCRdb shows in-frame clones only, minus some. This repertoire shows over 150,000 clones, roughly 80% found once; its top ten account for over 25%. Per the germline V gene, CDR1 is MNHEY and CDR2 is SVGAGI. Between the trimmed V and J ends, which lost 2 bases and 5 bases, there was a span of 13 bases. The CDR3 length is 15 residues. This clone turned up a few times. This receptor was obtained from a woman aged 60-70 years with acute or convalescent COVID-19. This chain joins TRBV6-5 and TRBJ1-5; D perhaps matches TRBD1 (5 bases). Sequencing was carried out using peripheral blood. This CDR3 reads CASSYTHGGDQPQHF. CDR3 bases: TGTGCCAGCAGTTACACGCATGGGGGGGATCAGCCCCAGCATTTT.